This T cell receptor beta chain emerged from a study of T cell clones after liver transplantation. The assay was immunoSEQ multiplex PCR, and TCRdb's table has in-frame clones only and misses some. The top ten clones hold about 2.5% of a sample with 65,000 to 80,000 clones, less than 90% of them seen once. The CDR3 sequence is 13 residues long. The V gene's germline CDR1 is MDHEN and CDR2 SYDVKM. The V gene lost 7 bases and the J gene lost 2 bases, with 11 bases spanning the gap. This TCR derives from a human patient who received a liver transplant. Some T cells may arise from the graft donor. The material was CD4+ T cells from blood, obtained at the 22-month timepoint. This chain joins TRBV28 and TRBJ2-5; D call uncertain. Here the CDR3 reads CASKGQAQETQYF. The CDR3 nucleotides are TGTGCCAGCAAAGGGCAGGCACAAGAGACCCAGTACTTC.